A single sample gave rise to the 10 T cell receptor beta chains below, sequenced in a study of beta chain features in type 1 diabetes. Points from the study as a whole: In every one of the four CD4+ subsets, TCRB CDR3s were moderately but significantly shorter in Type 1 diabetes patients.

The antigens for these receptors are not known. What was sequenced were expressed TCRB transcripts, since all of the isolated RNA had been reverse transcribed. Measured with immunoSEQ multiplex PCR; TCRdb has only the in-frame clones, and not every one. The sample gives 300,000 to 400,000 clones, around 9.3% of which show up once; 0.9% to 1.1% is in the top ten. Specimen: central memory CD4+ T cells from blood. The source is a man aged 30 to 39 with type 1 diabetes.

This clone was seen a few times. CDR3 in DNA: TGTGCCACCCGAAGAGGACTAAACGGCGAGCAGTACTTC. Protein: CATRRGLNGEQYF. V and J are TRBV6-5 and TRBJ2-7, with D perhaps TRBD2 (6 bases). Germline values: CDR1 MNHEY, CDR2 SVGAGI. Trimming took off 10 bases at V and 6 bases at J, with 19 bases between the two ends. The CDR3 has 13 amino acids.

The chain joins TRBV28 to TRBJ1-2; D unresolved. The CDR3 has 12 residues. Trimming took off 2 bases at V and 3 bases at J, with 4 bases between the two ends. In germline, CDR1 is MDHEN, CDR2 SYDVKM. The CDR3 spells CASSLSDYGYTF. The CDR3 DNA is TGTGCCAGCAGTTTAAGCGACTATGGCTACACCTTC.

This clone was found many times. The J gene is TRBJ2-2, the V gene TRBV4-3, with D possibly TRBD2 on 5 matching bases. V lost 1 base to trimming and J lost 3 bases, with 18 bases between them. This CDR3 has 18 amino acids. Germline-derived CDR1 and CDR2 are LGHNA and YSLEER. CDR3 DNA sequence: TGCGCCAGCAGCCAAGGGACCATCCGGGGTATGGACACCGGGGAGCTGTTTTTT. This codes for CASSQGTIRGMDTGELFF.

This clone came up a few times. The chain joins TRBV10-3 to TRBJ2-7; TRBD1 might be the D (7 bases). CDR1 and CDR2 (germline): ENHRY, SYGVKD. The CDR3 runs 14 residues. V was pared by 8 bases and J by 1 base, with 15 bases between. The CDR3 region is CAIRGTDFSYEQYF. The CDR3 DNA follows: TGTGCCATCCGGGGGACAGATTTTTCCTACGAGCAGTACTTC.

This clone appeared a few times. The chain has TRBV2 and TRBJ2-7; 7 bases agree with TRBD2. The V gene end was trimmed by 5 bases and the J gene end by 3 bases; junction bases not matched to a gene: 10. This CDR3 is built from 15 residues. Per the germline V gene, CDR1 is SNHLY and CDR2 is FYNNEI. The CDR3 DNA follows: TGTGCCAGCAGTCCAGAGCGGGGTCGGAACTACGAGCAGTACTTC. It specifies CASSPERGRNYEQYF.

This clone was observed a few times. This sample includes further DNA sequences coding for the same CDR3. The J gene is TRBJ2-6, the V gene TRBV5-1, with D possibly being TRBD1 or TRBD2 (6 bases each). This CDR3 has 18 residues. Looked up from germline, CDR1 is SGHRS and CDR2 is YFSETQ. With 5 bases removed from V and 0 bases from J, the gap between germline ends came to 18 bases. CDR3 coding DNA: TGCGCCAGCAGTCAAGTCACAGGGAGGCTCTCTGGGGCCAACGTCCTGACTTTC. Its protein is CASSQVTGRLSGANVLTF.

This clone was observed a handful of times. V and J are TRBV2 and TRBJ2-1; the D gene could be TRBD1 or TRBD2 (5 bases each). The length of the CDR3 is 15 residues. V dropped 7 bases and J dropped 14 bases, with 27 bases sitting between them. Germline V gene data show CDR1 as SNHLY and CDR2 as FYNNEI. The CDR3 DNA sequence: TGTGCCAGCACCGACATTGGGGGATATCCCCAAAAGGAGTTCTTC. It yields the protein CASTDIGGYPQKEFF.

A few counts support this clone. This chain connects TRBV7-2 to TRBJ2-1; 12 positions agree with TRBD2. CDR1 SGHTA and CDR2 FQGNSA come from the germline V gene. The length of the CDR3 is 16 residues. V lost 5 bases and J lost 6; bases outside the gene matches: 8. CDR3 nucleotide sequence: TGTGCCAGCAGCCCCCGACTAGCGGGGGTCACCAATGAGCAGTTCTTC. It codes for CASSPRLAGVTNEQFF.

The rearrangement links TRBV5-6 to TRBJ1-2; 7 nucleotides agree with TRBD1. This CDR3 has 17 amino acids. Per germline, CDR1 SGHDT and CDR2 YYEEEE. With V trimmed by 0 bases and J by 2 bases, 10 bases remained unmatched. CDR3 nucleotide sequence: TGTGCCAGCAGCTTGGCCAGGATGGGGACAGTCAACTATGGCTACACCTTC. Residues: CASSLARMGTVNYGYTF.

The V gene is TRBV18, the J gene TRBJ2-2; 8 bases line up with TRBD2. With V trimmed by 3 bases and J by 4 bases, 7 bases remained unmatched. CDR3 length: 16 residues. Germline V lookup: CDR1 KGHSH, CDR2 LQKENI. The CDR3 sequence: CASSPEASGRTGELFF. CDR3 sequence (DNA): TGTGCCAGCTCACCGGAGGCTAGCGGGCGCACCGGGGAGCTGTTTTTT.